A selection of T cell receptor beta chains follows, all from one sample in a study of OX40 agonist ivuxolimab in advanced cancers. TCRdb's table, derived via immunoSEQ multiplex PCR, lists solely in-frame clones and lacks some. The repertoire holds approximately 58,000 clones, with approximately 75% as singletons. Sequencing was performed on CD4+ or CD8+ T cells sorted from blood, taken in a trial of the OX40 agonist ivuxolimab. The receptors come from an adult with an advanced solid tumor such as melanoma, head and neck, liver or kidney cancer. Both conserved end residues are part of each CDR3. The D gene is left open where the match is weak. Some rows have no size entry. The others give once, few or many, or a class for an expanded clone.

j_call clone_size d_call v_call cdr3_length cdr3_aa cdr3_nt
TRBJ2-1 . TRBD2 TRBV29-1 13 CSVDRGGDNEQFF TGCAGCGTTGATCGTGGGGGGGACAATGAGCAGTTCTTC
TRBJ2-7 many . TRBV7-9 15 CASSLTGARGEEQYF TGTGCCAGCAGCCTCACGGGGGCCAGGGGGGAGGAGCAGTACTTC
TRBJ1-1 . . TRBV9 13 CASRRAGNTEAFF TGTGCCAGTCGACGTGCCGGGAACACTGAAGCTTTCTTT
TRBJ1-2 once TRBD1 TRBV7-9 15 CASRSDRGNLRGYTF TGTGCCAGCAGATCCGACAGGGGGAATCTGAGGGGCTACACCTTC
TRBJ2-1 . TRBD2 TRBV7-8 20 CASSFMNRTSGGAAYNEQFF TGTGCCAGCAGCTTTATGAATAGGACTAGCGGGGGGGCCGCCTACAATGAGCAGTTCTTC
TRBJ2-7 . . TRBV7-9 13 CASSLGDWDEQYF TGTGCCAGCAGCTTGGGCGATTGGGACGAGCAGTACTTC
TRBJ1-6 . . TRBV6-6 15 CASSYSGQSNSPLHF TGTGCCAGCAGTTACTCAGGCCAGAGTAATTCACCCCTCCACTTT
TRBJ2-3 . TRBD2 TRBV6-6 12 CAWGREPDTQYF TGTGCCTGGGGGAGGGAGCCAGATACGCAGTATTTT
TRBJ2-2 few . TRBV11-3 13 CASSEGAAGELFF TGTGCCAGCAGTGAAGGGGCGGCCGGGGAGCTGTTTTTT
TRBJ1-2 . . TRBV2 12 CASSEAQMIYTF TGTGCCAGCAGTGAAGCACAGATGATCTACACCTTC
TRBJ2-7 . TRBD1 TRBV19 16 CASSATGDPKDYEQYF TGTGCCAGTAGCGCGACAGGGGACCCTAAGGACTACGAGCAGTACTTC
TRBJ1-1 . . TRBV27 13 CASTEGVPGEAFF TGTGCCAGCACGGAAGGGGTCCCTGGTGAAGCTTTCTTT
TRBJ2-7 . . TRBV28 14 CASSLEGGLYEQYF TGTGCCAGCAGTTTAGAGGGGGGTTTGTACGAGCAGTACTTC
TRBJ1-1 . . TRBV5-1 13 CASMIAMNTEAFF TGCGCCAGCATGATAGCTATGAACACTGAAGCTTTCTTT
TRBJ2-7 . TRBD1 TRBV7-8 15 CASSLDRGFSYEQYF TGTGCCAGCAGCCTCGACAGGGGTTTCTCCTACGAGCAGTACTTC